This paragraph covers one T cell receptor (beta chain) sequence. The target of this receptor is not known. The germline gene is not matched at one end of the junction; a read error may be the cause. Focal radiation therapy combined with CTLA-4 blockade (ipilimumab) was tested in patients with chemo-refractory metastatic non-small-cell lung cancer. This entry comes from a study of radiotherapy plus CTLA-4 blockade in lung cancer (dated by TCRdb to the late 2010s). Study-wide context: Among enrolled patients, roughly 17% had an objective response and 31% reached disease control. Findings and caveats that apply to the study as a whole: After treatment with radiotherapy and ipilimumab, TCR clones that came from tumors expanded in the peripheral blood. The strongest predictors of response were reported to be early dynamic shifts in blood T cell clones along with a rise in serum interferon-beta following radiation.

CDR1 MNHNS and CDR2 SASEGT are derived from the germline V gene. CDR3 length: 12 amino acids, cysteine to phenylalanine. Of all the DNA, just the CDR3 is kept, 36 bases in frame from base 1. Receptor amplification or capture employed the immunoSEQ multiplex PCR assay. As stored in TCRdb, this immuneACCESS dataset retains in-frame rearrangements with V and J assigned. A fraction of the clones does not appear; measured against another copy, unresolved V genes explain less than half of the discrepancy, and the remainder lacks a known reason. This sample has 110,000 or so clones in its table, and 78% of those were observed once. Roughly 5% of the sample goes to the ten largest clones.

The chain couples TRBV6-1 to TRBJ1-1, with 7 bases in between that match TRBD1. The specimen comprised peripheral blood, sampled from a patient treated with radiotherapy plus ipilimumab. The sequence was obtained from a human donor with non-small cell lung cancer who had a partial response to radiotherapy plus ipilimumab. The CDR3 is CAISVTGERAFF. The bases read TGTGCCATCAGTGTTACAGGGGAGAGAGCTTTCTTT.